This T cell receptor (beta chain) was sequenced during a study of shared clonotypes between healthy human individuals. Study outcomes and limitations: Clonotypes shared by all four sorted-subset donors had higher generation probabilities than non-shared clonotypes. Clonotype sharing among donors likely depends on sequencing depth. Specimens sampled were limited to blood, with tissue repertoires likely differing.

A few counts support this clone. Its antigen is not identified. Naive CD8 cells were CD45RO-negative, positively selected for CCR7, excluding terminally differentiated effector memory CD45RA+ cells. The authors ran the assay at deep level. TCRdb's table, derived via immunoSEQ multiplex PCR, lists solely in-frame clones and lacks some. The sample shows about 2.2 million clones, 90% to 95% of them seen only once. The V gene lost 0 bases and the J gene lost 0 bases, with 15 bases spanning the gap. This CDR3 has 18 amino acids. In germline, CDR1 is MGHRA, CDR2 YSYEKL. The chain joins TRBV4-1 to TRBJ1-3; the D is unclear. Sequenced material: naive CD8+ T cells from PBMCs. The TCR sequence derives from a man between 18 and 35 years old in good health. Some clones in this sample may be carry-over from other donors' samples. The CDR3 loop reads CASSQESGRIYSGNTIYF. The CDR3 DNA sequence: TGCGCCAGCAGCCAAGAGAGTGGACGGATCTACTCTGGAAACACCATATATTTT.